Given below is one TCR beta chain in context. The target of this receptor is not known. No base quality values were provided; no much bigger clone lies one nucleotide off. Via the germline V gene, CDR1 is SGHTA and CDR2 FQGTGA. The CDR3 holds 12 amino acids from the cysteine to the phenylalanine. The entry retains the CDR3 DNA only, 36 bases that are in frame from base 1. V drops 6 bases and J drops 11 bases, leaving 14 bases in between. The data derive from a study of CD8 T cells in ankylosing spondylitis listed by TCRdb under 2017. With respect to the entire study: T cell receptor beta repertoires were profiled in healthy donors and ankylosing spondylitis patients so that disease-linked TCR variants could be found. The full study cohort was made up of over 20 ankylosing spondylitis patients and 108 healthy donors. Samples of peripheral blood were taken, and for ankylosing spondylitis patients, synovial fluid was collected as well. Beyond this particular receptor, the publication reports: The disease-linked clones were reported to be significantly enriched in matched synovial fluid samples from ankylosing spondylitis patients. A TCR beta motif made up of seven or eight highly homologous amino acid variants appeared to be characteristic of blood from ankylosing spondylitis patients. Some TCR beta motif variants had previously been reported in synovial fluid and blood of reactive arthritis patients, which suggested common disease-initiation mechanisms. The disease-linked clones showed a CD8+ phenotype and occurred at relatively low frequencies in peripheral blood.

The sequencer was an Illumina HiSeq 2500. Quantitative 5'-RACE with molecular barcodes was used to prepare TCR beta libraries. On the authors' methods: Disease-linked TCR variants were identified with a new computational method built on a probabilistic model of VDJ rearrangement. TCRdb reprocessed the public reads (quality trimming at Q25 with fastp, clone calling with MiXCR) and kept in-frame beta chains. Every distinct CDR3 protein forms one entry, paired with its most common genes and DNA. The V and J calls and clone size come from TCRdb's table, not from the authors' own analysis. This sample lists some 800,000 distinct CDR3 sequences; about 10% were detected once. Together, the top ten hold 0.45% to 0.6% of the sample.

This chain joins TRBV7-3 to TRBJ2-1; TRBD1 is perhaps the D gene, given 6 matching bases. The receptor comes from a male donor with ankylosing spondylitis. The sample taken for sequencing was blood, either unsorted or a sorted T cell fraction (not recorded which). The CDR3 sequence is CASSSQGYQQFF. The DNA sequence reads TGTGCCAGCAGTTCTCAGGGGTATCAGCAGTTCTTC.